The TCR beta chain under discussion was sequenced for a study of OX40 agonist ivuxolimab in advanced cancers. Regarding the study as a whole: In the 0.1 to 3.0 mg/kg range, CD4+ and CD8+ blood T cells had expanded clonally by week 6. More expanded clones were seen, on average, in CD8+ T cells than in CD4+.

Points on this clone: The target antigen is unknown.

The assay was immunoSEQ multiplex PCR, and TCRdb's table has in-frame clones only and misses some. Here the sample spans approximately 15,000 clones, about 91% being singletons. There are 13 residues in the CDR3. The V gene lost 3 bases and the J gene lost 4 bases, with 7 bases spanning the gap. Germline V CDR1 and CDR2: MRHNA, SNTAGT. The rearrangement uses TRBV6-4 and TRBJ2-1; maybe TRBD1 (5 bases). Source: CD4+ or CD8+ T cells sorted from blood, taken in a trial of the OX40 agonist ivuxolimab. This sequence originates from an adult with an advanced solid tumor such as melanoma, head and neck, liver or kidney cancer. CDR3 sequence (DNA): TGTGCCAGCAGTGAGGGGCTATACAATGAGCAGTTCTTC. Translating gives CASSEGLYNEQFF.